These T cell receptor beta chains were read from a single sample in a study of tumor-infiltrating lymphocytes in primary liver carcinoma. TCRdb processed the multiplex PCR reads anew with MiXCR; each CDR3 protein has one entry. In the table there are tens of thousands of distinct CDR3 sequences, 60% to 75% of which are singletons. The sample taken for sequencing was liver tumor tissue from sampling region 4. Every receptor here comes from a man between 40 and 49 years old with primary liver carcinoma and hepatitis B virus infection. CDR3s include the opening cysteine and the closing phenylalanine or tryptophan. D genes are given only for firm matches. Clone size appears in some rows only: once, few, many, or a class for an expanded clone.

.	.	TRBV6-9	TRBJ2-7	TGTGCCAGCAGTTATTCGGGGTGGGACTGCGAGCAGTACTTC	CASSYSGWDCEQYF
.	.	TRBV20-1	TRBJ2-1	TGCAGTGCTCGCGGGACCGGGCCTAAGGATGTGCAGTTCTTC	CSARGTGPKDVQFF
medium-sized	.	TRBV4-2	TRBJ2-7	TGTGCCAGCAGCCCGGACACCTACGAGCAGTACTTC	CASSPDTYEQYF
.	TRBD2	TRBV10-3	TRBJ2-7	TGTGCCACCTCGACTAGCTTAGGCCTGGATGAGCAGTACTTC	CATSTSLGLDEQYF
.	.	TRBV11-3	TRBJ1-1	TGTGCCAGCAGCTTAAATCGGGAGGGGAATGTATCCTTT	CASSLNREGNVSF
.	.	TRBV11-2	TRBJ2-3	TGTGCCAGCAGCTCACAGGGAGGGCTTCTCATGAATACGTGGTATTTT	CASSSQGGLLMNTWYF
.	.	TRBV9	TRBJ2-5	TGTGCCAGCAGCCCCGGGCCACCGGGGGAGACCCAGTACTTC	CASSPGPPGETQYF
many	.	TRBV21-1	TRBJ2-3	TGTGCCAGCAGCAACATCGGGTCAGACACCGGGACTAGCGGTTTCGCAGATACGCAGTATTTT	CASSNIGSDTGTSGFADTQYF
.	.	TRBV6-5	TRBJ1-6	TGTGTCAGCCAGGGTGGGGTAATTGATAATTCACCCCTCCACTTT	CVSQGGVIDNSPLHF
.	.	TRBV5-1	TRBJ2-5	TGCGCCAGCAGCCCAAGGGGAGGGGGGGGCCAAGAGACCCAGTACTTC	CASSPRGGGGQETQYF
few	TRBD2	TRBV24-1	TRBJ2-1	TGTGCCACCTCGGACGTAGCGGGAGCATTAGATGAGCAGTTCTTC	CATSDVAGALDEQFF
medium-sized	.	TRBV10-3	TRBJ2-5	TGTGCCATCAGTGAGGGACAGAACCAAGAGACCCAGTACTTC	CAISEGQNQETQYF
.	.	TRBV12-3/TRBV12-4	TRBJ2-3	TGTGCCAGCAGTTCTCCCGGACGCGCTATCACAAATACGCAGTATTTT	CASSSPGRAITNTQYF
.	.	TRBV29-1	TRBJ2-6	TGCAGCGCCTTCCTCGCTGGGTATGGGGCCAACATCCTGACTTTC	CSAFLAGYGANILTF